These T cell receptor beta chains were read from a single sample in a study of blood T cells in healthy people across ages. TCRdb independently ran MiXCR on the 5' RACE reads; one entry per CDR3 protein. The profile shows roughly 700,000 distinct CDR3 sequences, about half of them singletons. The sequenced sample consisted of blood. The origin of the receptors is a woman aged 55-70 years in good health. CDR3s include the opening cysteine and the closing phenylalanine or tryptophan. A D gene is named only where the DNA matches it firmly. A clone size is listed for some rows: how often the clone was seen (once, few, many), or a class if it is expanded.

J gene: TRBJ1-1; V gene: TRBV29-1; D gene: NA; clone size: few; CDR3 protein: CSVARQGDTEAFF; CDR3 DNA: TGCAGCGTTGCTCGCCAGGGAGACACTGAAGCTTTCTTT
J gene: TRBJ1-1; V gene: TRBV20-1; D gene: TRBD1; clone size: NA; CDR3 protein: CSARGRRGQMTEAFF; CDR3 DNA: TGCAGTGCTAGAGGGAGGAGGGGACAGATGACTGAAGCTTTCTTT
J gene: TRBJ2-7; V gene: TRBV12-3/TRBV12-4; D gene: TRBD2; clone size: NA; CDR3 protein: CASSRGLAVYEQYF; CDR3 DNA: TGTGCCAGCAGCCGGGGACTAGCGGTCTACGAGCAGTACTTC
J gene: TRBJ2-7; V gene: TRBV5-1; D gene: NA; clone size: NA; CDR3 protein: CASSPRNLEVWVGDEQYF; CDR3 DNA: TGCGCCAGCAGCCCGCGAAACTTGGAGGTCTGGGTGGGGGACGAGCAGTACTTC
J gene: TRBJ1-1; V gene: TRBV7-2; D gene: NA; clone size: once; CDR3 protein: CASSVVVYTEAFF; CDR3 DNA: TGTGCCAGCAGCGTAGTCGTCTACACTGAAGCTTTCTTT
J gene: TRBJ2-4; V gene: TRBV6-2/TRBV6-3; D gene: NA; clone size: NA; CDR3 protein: CASSYSHLAKNIQYF; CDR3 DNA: TGTGCCAGCAGTTACTCGCACTTAGCCAAAAACATTCAGTACTTC
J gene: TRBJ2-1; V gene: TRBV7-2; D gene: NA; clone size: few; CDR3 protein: CASSFRVDNEQFF; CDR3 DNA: TGTGCCAGCAGCTTCCGGGTGGACAATGAGCAGTTCTTC
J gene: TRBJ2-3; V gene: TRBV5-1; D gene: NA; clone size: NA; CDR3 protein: CASSLGEKSSTDTQYF; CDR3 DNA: TGCGCCAGCAGCTTGGGGGAAAAATCTAGCACAGATACGCAGTATTTT
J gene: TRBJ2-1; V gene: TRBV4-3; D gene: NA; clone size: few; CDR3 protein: CASSQDWELRYNEQFF; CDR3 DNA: TGCGCCAGCAGCCAAGATTGGGAATTGCGATACAATGAGCAGTTCTTC
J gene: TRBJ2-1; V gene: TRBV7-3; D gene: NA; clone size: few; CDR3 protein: CASSLSGVQGMRRQFF; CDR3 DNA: TGTGCCAGCAGCTTAAGCGGGGTACAGGGGATGCGTAGGCAGTTCTTC
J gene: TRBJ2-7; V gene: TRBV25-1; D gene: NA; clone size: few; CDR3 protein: CASSVGRLLRYEQYF; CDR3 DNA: TGTGCCAGCAGTGTGGGGAGACTCCTTCGCTACGAGCAGTACTTC
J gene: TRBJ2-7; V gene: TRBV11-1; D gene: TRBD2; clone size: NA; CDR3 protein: CASSLALAGGPYEQYF; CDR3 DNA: TGTGCCAGCAGCTTAGCCCTAGCGGGAGGACCCTACGAGCAGTACTTC
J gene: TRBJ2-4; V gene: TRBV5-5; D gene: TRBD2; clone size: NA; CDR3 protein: CASSSGTAGTSGSGEQYF; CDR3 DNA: TGTGCCAGCAGCTCCGGGACAGCCGGGACTAGCGGGAGTGGTGAGCAGTACTTC
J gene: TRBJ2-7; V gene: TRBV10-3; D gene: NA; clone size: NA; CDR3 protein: CAISLRTEEAQYF; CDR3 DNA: TGTGCCATCAGCCTTCGGACAGAAGAGGCCCAGTACTTC
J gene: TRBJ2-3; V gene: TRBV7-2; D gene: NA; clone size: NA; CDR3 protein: CASSYSGHTDTQYF; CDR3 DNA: TGTGCCAGCAGCTATAGCGGCCACACAGATACGCAGTATTTT
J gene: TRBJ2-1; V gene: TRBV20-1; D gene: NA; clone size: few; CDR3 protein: CSTPLAAYNEQFF; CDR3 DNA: TGCAGTACTCCTCTAGCAGCCTACAATGAGCAGTTCTTC
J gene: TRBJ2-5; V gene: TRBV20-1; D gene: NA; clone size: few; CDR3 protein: CSARHLQGGETQYF; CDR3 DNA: TGCAGTGCTAGACACCTACAGGGTGGAGAGACCCAGTACTTC
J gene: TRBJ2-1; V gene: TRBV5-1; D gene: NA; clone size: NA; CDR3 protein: CASSLTGTNNNEQFF; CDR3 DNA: TGCGCCAGCAGCTTAACCGGGACAAACAACAATGAGCAGTTCTTC
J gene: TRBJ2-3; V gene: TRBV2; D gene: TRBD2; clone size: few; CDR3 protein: CASSDIAGEGDTQYF; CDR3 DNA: TGTGCCAGCAGCGATATAGCGGGAGAGGGAGATACGCAGTATTTT
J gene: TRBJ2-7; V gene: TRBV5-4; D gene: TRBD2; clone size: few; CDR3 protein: CASSLILAATTYEQYF; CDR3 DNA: TGTGCCAGCAGCTTGATACTAGCGGCTACCACCTACGAGCAGTACTTC
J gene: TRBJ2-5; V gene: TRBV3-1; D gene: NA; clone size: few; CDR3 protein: CASSPAAWETQYF; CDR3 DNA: TGTGCCAGCAGCCCGGCCGCTTGGGAGACCCAGTACTTC
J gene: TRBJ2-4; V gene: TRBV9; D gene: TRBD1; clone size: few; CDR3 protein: CASSVEGQGLTNIQYF; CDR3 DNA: TGTGCCAGCAGCGTAGAGGGACAGGGTCTAACAAACATTCAGTACTTC
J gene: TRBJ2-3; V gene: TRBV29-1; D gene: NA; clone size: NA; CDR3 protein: CSVAETDATDTQYF; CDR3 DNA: TGCAGCGTTGCCGAAACGGATGCCACAGATACGCAGTATTTT
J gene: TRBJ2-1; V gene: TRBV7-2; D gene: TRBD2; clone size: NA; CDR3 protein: CASSFAGTSGKGNEQFF; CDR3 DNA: TGTGCCAGCAGCTTCGCCGGGACTAGCGGGAAGGGGAATGAGCAGTTCTTC
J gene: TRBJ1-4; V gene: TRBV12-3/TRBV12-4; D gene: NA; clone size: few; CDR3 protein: CASSTGFTNEKLFF; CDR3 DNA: TGTGCCAGCAGCACCGGGTTTACTAATGAAAAACTGTTTTTT
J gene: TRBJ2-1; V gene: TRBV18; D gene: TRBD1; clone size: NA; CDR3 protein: CASSPMGQGYNEQFF; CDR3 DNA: TGTGCCAGCTCACCAATGGGACAGGGATACAATGAGCAGTTCTTC
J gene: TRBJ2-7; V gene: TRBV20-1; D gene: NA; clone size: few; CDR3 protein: CSARDPYDGTSYEQYF; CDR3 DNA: TGCAGTGCTAGAGATCCCTACGACGGGACCTCCTACGAGCAGTACTTC
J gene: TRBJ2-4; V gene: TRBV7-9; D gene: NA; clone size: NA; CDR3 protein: CASSLSLPAQETQHF; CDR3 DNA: TGTGCCAGCAGCTTATCTTTGCCAGCACAAGAGACCCAGCACTTC
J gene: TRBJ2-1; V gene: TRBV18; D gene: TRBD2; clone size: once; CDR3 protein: CASSPDTSGDYNEQFF; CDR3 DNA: TGTGCCAGCTCACCGGATACTAGCGGGGACTACAATGAGCAGTTCTTC
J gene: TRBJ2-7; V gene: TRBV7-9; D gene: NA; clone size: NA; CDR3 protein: CASSFEERTYEQYF; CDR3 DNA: TGTGCCAGCAGCTTTGAAGAGCGGACGTACGAGCAGTACTTC
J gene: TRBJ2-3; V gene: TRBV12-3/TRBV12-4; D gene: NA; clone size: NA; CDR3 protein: CASSYGGLGTDTQYF; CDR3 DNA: TGTGCCAGCAGCTACGGGGGCCTAGGCACAGATACGCAGTATTTT
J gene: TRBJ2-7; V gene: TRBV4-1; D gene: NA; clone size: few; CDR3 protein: CASSHFTGEQYF; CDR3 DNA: TGCGCCAGCAGCCACTTCACGGGCGAGCAGTACTTC
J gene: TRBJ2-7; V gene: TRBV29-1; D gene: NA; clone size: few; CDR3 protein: CSARLGDNSYEQYF; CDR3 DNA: TGCAGCGCCCGTCTGGGGGATAACTCCTACGAGCAGTACTTC
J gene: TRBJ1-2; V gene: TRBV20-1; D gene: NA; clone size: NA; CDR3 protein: CSARSGSSNYGYTF; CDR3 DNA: TGCAGTGCCCGGAGTGGGTCCTCTAACTATGGCTACACCTTC
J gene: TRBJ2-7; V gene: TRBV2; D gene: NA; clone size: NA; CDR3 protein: CASSGWAYEQYF; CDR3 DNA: TGTGCCAGCAGTGGTTGGGCCTACGAGCAGTACTTC
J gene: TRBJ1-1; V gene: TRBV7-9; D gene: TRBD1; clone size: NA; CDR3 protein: CASSRGQGRPEAFF; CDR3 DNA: TGTGCCAGCAGCCGGGGACAGGGGAGGCCTGAAGCTTTCTTT
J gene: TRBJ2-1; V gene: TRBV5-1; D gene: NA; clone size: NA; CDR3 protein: CASSLQGGPYNEQFF; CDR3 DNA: TGCGCCAGCAGCTTGCAGGGGGGCCCCTACAATGAGCAGTTCTTC
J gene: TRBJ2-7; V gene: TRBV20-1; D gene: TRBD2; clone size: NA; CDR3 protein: CSARALAGDDEQYF; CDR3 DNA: TGCAGTGCTCGGGCACTAGCGGGAGATGACGAGCAGTACTTC
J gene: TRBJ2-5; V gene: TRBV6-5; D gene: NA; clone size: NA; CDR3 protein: CASRHGQETQYF; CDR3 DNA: TGTGCCAGCAGACACGGCCAGGAGACCCAGTACTTC
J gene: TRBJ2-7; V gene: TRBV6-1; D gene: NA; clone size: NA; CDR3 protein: CASRGGLAKFSSYEQYF; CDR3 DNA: TGTGCCAGCAGGGGAGGTCTAGCGAAGTTCTCATCCTACGAGCAGTACTTC
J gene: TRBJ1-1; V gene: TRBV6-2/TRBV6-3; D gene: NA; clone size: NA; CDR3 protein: CASKRPGINGAFF; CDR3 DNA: TGTGCCAGCAAGCGCCCGGGGATTAATGGAGCTTTCTTT
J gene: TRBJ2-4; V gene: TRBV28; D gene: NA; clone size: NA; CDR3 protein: CASRLHLAKNIQYF; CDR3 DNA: TGTGCCAGCAGGCTACACCTAGCCAAAAACATTCAGTACTTC
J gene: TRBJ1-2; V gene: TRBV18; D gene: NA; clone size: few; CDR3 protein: CASSVTGGYGYTF; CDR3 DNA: TGTGCCAGCTCGGTGACGGGGGGCTATGGCTACACCTTC
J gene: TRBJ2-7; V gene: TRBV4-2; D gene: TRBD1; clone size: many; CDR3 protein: CASSIRDRSSYEQYF; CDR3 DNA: TGTGCCAGCAGCATCCGGGACAGGAGCTCCTACGAGCAGTACTTC
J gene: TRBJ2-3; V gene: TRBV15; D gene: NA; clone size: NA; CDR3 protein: CATSRVVPDTQYF; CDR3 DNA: TGTGCCACCAGCAGAGTTGTCCCAGATACGCAGTATTTT
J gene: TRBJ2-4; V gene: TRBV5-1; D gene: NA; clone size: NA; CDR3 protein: CASSSAPGTPEQYF; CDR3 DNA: TGCGCCAGCAGCAGCGCCCCCGGGACACCGGAGCAGTACTTC
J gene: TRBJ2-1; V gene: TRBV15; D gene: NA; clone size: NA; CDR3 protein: CATSRDGESYNEQFF; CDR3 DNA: TGTGCCACCAGCAGAGATGGCGAATCCTACAATGAGCAGTTCTTC
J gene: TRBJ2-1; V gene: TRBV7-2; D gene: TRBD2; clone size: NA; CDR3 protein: CASSKLSGTSSYNEQFF; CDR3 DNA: TGTGCCAGCAGCAAACTAAGCGGGACGAGCTCCTACAATGAGCAGTTCTTC
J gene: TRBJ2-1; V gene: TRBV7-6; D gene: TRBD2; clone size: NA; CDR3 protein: CASSPLAGVENEQFF; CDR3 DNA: TGTGCCAGCAGCCCCCTAGCGGGAGTGGAGAATGAGCAGTTCTTC
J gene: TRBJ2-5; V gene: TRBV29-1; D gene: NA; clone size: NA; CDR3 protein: CSVEPRASQETQYF; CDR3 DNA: TGCAGCGTTGAGCCCAGGGCCAGCCAAGAGACCCAGTACTTC
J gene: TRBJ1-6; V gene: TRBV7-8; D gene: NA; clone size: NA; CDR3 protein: CASSRQVDGTNSPLHF; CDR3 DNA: TGTGCCAGCAGCCGACAGGTCGACGGGACTAATTCACCCCTCCACTTT
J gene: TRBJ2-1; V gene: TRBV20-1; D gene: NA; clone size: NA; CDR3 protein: CSATPGGQPSNEQFF; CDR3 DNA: TGCAGTGCTACCCCCGGGGGACAACCAAGCAATGAGCAGTTCTTC
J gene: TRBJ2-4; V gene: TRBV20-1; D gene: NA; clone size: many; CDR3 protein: CSASMAASAKNIQYF; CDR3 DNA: TGCAGTGCCTCTATGGCAGCTTCAGCCAAAAACATTCAGTACTTC
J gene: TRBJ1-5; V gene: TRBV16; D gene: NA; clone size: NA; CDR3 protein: CASSPVGGRQPQHF; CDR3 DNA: TGTGCCAGCAGCCCGGTGGGGGGCCGTCAACCCCAGCATTTT
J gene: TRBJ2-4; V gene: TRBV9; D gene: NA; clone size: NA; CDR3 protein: CASSVVAGSGAKNIQYF; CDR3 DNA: TGTGCCAGCAGCGTAGTGGCGGGAAGTGGAGCCAAAAACATTCAGTACTTC
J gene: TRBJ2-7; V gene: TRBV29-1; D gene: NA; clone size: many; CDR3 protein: CSVTVVPYEQYF; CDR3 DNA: TGCAGCGTGACAGTTGTTCCCTACGAGCAGTACTTC
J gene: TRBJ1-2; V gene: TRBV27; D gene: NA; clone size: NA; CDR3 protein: CASSLSELSYGYTF; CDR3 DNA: TGTGCCAGCAGCCTGTCTGAGCTGAGCTATGGCTACACCTTC
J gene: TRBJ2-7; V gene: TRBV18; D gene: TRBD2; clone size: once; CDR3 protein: CASSPPGGMGSEQYF; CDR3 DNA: TGTGCCAGCTCACCACCGGGAGGGATGGGGAGCGAGCAGTACTTC